The 20 T cell receptor beta chains below all came from one sample that was sequenced in a study of tumor-infiltrating lymphocytes in primary liver carcinoma. TCR beta cDNA was reverse-transcribed from 500 ng of total RNA. The reaction used a constant-region primer and ProtoScript II reverse transcriptase. Libraries covering TCR beta were generated through three nested multiplex PCR rounds (using a slightly modified ARM-PCR). Running roughly 10 cycles apiece, the first two PCR rounds relied on TRBV1-TRBV30 forward primers together with a C-beta reverse primer. TCRdb reprocessed the multiplex PCR reads via MiXCR and lists one record per CDR3 protein. Of roughly 100,000 distinct CDR3 sequences in the sample, roughly 80% were seen once. Both RNA and DNA were isolated together from about 21-30 mg of bulk tissue that had not been sorted. The sequenced sample consisted of liver tumor tissue from sampling region 3. Regarding subset: tumor region T3, left-lateral pole. The receptors originated from a man between 40 and 49 years old with primary liver carcinoma and hepatitis B virus infection.

As regards this clonotype: One junction end disagrees with the germline gene, perhaps due to a read error. The CDR3 DNA reads TGCAGCGTTGAGGACAGCGGAAACACTGAAGCTTCCTTT. Its protein is CSVEDSGNTEASF. The chain has TRBV29-1 and TRBJ1-1, with D perhaps matching TRBD1 (6 bases). The CDR3 spans 13 residues. CDR1 and CDR2 (germline): SQVTM, ANQGSEA.

Details on this clonotype: One junction end does not reproduce the germline sequence, and a read error may be involved. The chain combines TRBV28 with TRBJ2-1; 9 positions agree with TRBD2. There are 15 residues in the CDR3. From germline, CDR1 is MDHEN and CDR2 SYDVKM. The CDR3 sequence is CASSLAGALGNEQFF. CDR3 in DNA: TGTGCTAGCAGTTTAGCGGGAGCTCTGGGGAATGAGCAGTTCTTC. Full variable domain (rest looked up from reference TRBV28 and TRBJ2-1): DVKVTQSSRYLVKRTGEKVFLECVQDMDHENMFWYRQDPGLGLRLIYFSYDVKMKEKGDIPEGYSVSREKKERFSLILESASTNQTSMYLCASSLAGALGNEQFFGPGTRLTVL.

The rearrangement joins TRBV6-5 to TRBJ2-1; 12 nucleotides match TRBD1. The germline V gene has CDR1 MNHEY and CDR2 SVGAGI. This CDR3 has 19 amino acids. The CDR3 sequence is CTSSYSGTGGGRAYNEQFF. For the CDR3, the DNA is TGTACTAGCAGTTACTCCGGGACAGGGGGCGGGCGGGCCTACAATGAGCAGTTCTTC.

Note on this clonotype: Sequence at one end of the junction differs from germline and may be a read error. This chain joins TRBV29-1 and TRBJ2-1; D perhaps matches TRBD2 (6 bases). The CDR3 totals 15 residues. Germline V gene sequence: CDR1 SQVTM, CDR2 ANQGSEA. For the CDR3, the DNA is TGCAGCGTTGATGTGAGTTGGGCGGGATACAATGATCAGTTCTTC. Its protein is CSVDVSWAGYNDQFF.

About this clonotype itself: One junction end disagrees with the germline gene, perhaps due to a read error. This chain uses TRBV4-2 with TRBJ2-3; 7 bases map to TRBD2. Germline V gene lookup returns CDR1 LGHNA and CDR2 YNFKEQ. This CDR3 contains 17 residues. CDR3 sequence (DNA): TGTGTCAGCATCCACCCCGGGACTACCACCCGGGGAGATACACAGTATTTT. Its protein is CVSIHPGTTTRGDTQYF.

A single count supports this clonotype. At one of its ends the junction is not consistent with the germline gene, which may arise from a read error. The genes are TRBV29-1 and TRBJ2-3; the D gene is possibly TRBD2 (6 bases). Germline V lookup: CDR1 SQVTM, CDR2 ANQGSEA. CDR3 size: 15 residues. For the CDR3, the DNA is TGCAGCGTACGGACTATTGGGAGTTGGAAAGATACGCAGTACTTT. Its translation: CSVRTIGSWKDTQYF.

Comments on this clonotype: One end of the junction varies from germline; a read error may be responsible. The DNA of the CDR3 is TGCAGCGCGCAATACTCAGATATGCAGTATTTT. This encodes CSAQYSDMQYF. The chain has TRBV29-1 and TRBJ2-3; D is unresolved. The CDR3 is 11 amino acids. The germline CDR1 and CDR2 sequences are SQVTM and ANQGSEA.

V usage is TRBV5-6 and J usage is TRBJ2-7; D gene unclear. V lost 0 bases to trimming and J lost 9 bases, with 19 bases between them. CDR1 is SGHDT, CDR2 YYEEEE, per germline. This CDR3 spans 15 amino acids. The CDR3 here is CASSLEGNNIGAQYF. CDR3 nucleotide sequence: TGTGCCAGCAGCTTGGAGGGCAATAATATTGGCGCGCAGTACTTC.

A word on this clonotype: An end of the junction differs from the germline gene, which may be a read error. The DNA of the CDR3 is TGTGCCAGCAGTTTAAATTGGGGTAGCAATCAGCCCCGGCATTTT. Encoded protein: CASSLNWGSNQPRHF. The chain combines TRBV12-3 or TRBV12-4 with TRBJ1-5; D remains ambiguous. The CDR3 covers 15 residues.

A word on this clonotype: The junction does not match germline at one end; this may be a read error. The CDR3 region is CASSFPGTSGTKNIQNF. DNA for the CDR3: TGCGCCAGCAGCTTTCCCGGGACTAGTGGGACCAAAAATATTCAGAACTTC. The chain couples TRBV11-1 to TRBJ2-4, with TRBD2 matching over 8 bases. CDR1 and CDR2 from the germline V gene are SGHAT and FQDESV (reference sequence). This CDR3 contains 17 residues. Full variable domain (remainder filled in from reference TRBV11-1 and TRBJ2-4): EAEVAQSPRYKITEKSQAVAFWCDPISGHATLYWYRQILGQGPELLVQFQDESVVDDSQLPKDRFSAERLKGVDSTLKIQPAELGDSAMYLCASSFPGTSGTKNIQNFGAGTRLSVL.

Note on this clonotype: The CDR3 does not close with the conserved phenylalanine or tryptophan, likely indicating a read error. It is unclear where the CDR3 begins or ends on the DNA, so no DNA is shown, and the CDR3 is as TCRdb lists it. The rearrangement joins TRBV6-6 to TRBJ1-1. Germline V gene data show CDR1 as MNHNY and CDR2 as SVGAGI (reference sequence). The CDR3 extends over 13 residues, inclusive of both ends. The CDR3 here is CASSYAENTEALY.

Concerning this clonotype itself: The conserved closing phenylalanine or tryptophan is absent in this CDR3, likely reflecting a read error. This chain joins TRBV4-3 and TRBJ2-3, with a weak D call TRBD1 (6 bases). Per the germline V gene, CDR1 is LGHNA and CDR2 is YSLEER. V dropped 0 bases and J dropped 1 base, with 14 bases sitting between them. The CDR3 length is 17 residues. For the CDR3, the DNA is TGCGCCAGCAGCCAAGATCTTGGGGGCTGTGGCACAGATACGCAGTATGTT. Translation gives CASSQDLGGCGTDTQYV.

The chain has TRBV6-4 and TRBJ2-3; 7 nucleotides align to TRBD1. Germline CDR1 MRHNA, CDR2 SNTAGT. The V segment lost 5 bases and the J segment 3 bases; nucleotides outside the gene matches: 8. This CDR3 region has 15 residues. The DNA for the CDR3 is TGTGCCAGCAGTCAATCAGGGGGTTATACAGATACGCAGTATTTT. Encoded protein: CASSQSGGYTDTQYF.

This clonotype appeared once. This chain joins TRBV7-9 and TRBJ2-1; tentative D call: TRBD2 (6 bases). In germline, CDR1 is SEHNR, CDR2 FQNEAQ (reference sequence). The CDR3 runs to 13 residues. Trimming pared 7 bases from V and 5 bases from J, leaving 12 bases between. As DNA, the CDR3 is TGTGCCAGCAACTTTCAGCGGGACAATGAGCAGTTCTTC. It translates to CASNFQRDNEQFF.

The chain carries TRBV6-2 or TRBV6-3 and TRBJ2-5; 9 nucleotides match TRBD2. Germline CDR1 and CDR2: MNHEY and SVGEGT. The CDR3 runs to 16 residues. This chain's CDR3 is CVSIPGSGSQRETQYF. The CDR3 coding sequence is TGTGTCAGTATCCCAGGTAGCGGGAGTCAGCGGGAGACCCAGTACTTC.

A single count supports this clonotype. One end of the junction is discordant with germline, which a read error may explain. The chain couples TRBV13 to TRBJ2-1; 11 positions agree with TRBD2. Germline CDR1 and CDR2: PRHDT and FYEKMQ (reference sequence). The CDR3 has 20 amino acids. DNA of the CDR3: TGTGTCAGCAGTTGGAAAGGGCTAGCGGGAGGTTTGAGCTCCTACAATGAGCAGTTCTTC. The encoded protein is CVSSWKGLAGGLSSYNEQFF.

The chain joins TRBV29-1 to TRBJ2-7; 7 bases agree with TRBD2. The CDR3 totals 13 residues. CDR1 and CDR2 (germline): SQVTM, ANQGSEA. J lost 12 bases, V lost 5 bases, and 16 bases had no gene match. The CDR3 spells CSVQSWGGREWYF. CDR3 sequence (DNA): TGCAGCGTTCAATCGTGGGGAGGGCGCGAGTGGTACTTC.

As concerns this clonotype: One end of the junction does not line up with germline, which may come from a read error. V is TRBV6-6 and J is TRBJ2-7, with D possibly matching TRBD2 (6 bases). Germline loops: CDR1 MNHNY, CDR2 SVGAGI (reference sequence). The CDR3 runs 13 residues. This CDR3 reads CARSWTISYEQYF. The CDR3 nucleotides read TGTGCCCGCAGCTGGACTATCTCCTACGAGCAGTACTTC.

For this clonotype: One end of the junction does not line up with germline, which may come from a read error. The rearrangement uses TRBV25-1 and TRBJ2-5; unclear D gene. The CDR3 runs to 12 residues. Per germline, CDR1 MGHDK and CDR2 SYGVNS. The CDR3: CASNLNSETRYF. CDR3 bases: TGTGCCAGCAATCTAAACTCAGAGACCCGGTACTTC.

The count of this clonotype is one. The chain uses TRBV4-2 and TRBJ2-7; 8 bases fit TRBD2. Losses at the gene ends were 0 bases for V and 5 bases for J; bases not matched to a gene: 6. The CDR3 is 15 residues long. Germline V gene sequence: CDR1 LGHNA, CDR2 YNFKEQ. The DNA of the CDR3 is TGTGCCAGCAGCCAAGATAGCGGGGAGGACAACGAGCAGTACTTC. This sequence encodes CASSQDSGEDNEQYF.